Below, one T cell receptor (beta chain) is given with its context. This clone was recorded a few times. Its antigen is still unknown. No base-level quality is on record; no much larger clone is a single base apart. Each collaborating institution followed its own protocols to collect whole blood in K2EDTA tubes. For TCRbeta analysis, collaborators shipped samples as frozen whole blood, isolated PBMCs, or DNA extracted from either of those sample types. This entry belongs to a study of blood T cell repertoires in COVID-19 (dated by TCRdb to the early 2020s). Looking at the study overall: The collaborator samples originated in the United States, Italy and Spain and spanned the acute and convalescent phases of COVID-19. The prospective study material was composed of cDNA or gDNA derived from T cells, B-cell-depleted T cells, or PBMCs. Deeply sampled blood TCRbeta repertoires from subjects exposed to, actively infected with, or recovered from COVID-19 were included in the dataset. A freely available public database, intended as a resource for researchers studying the immune response to SARS-CoV-2, is where the repertoires were released. Samples came from the ongoing ImmuneRACE study (first 160 participants) plus 1,254 subjects from 6 global collaborators. The sample metadata nearly always contained a de-identified subject ID, COVID-19 status, age in years and sex. Where HLA class I and class II types were available, the types were taken from metadata supplied by the sample provider, not from assay-based typing.

TCRbeta CDR3 regions were amplified from genomic DNA by means of the immunoSEQ Assay, a bias-controlled multiplex PCR. In the source study's methods: Nucleated cell counts per sample were estimated from amplification of reference gene primers within the assay. Sequence reads were collapsed and filtered to measure the absolute abundance of every unique TCRbeta CDR3 rearrangement. Productive Simpson clonality was computed per sample as the square root of Simpson's diversity index over productive rearrangements. Entries here come from immuneACCESS through TCRdb and include only in-frame sequences with V and J called. Some clones fail to appear in such tables; in the studies checked, an unresolved V gene covers under half of the shortfall, and the cause of the remainder is unknown. From that table come the V and J calls and clone size; the DNA was used to work out D and trimming. A total of fewer than 70,000 clones appear in this sample, 80% to 90% of them only once. The leading ten clones occupy more than 1.4% of the sample.

V gives up 7 bases and J gives up 6 bases, and the segment between their germline ends measures 13 bases. As encoded in the germline V gene, CDR1 is KGHDR while CDR2 is SFDVKD. There are 13 amino acids in the CDR3, from cysteine to phenylalanine inclusive. Only CDR3 DNA is held: 39 bases, read in frame from base 1. Summary of the overall study and its limitations: Clinical and demographic metadata were provided uncurated, with the amount varying by source and participant.

The chain is encoded by TRBV24-1 joined to TRBJ2-3; perhaps TRBD2 is the D gene, with 5 bases matching. This sequence originates from a woman aged 60-75 years with acute or convalescent COVID-19. The specimen sequenced was peripheral blood. The CDR3 protein is CATSGVGSDTQYF. The nucleotide sequence is TGTGCCACCAGCGGGGTGGGGTCGGATACGCAGTATTTT.